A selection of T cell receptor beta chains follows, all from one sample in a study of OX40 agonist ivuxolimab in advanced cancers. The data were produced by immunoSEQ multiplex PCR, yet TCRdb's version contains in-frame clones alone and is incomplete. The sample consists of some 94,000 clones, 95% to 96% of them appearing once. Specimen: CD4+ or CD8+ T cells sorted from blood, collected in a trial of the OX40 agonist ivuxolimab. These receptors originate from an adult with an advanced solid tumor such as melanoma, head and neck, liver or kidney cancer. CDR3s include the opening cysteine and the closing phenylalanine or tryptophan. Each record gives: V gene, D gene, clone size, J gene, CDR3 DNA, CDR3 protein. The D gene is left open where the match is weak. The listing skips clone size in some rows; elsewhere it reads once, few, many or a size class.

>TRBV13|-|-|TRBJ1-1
TGTGCCAGCAGCTCCCGGACAGACCTGAACACTGAAGCTTTCTTT
CASSSRTDLNTEAFF
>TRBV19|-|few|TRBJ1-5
TGTGCCAGTAGTATAGGCCAGGCCTATAATCAGCCCCAGCATTTT
CASSIGQAYNQPQHF
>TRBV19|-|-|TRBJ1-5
TGTGCCAGTAGTATCGTGCCAGTCAATCAGCCCCAGCATTTT
CASSIVPVNQPQHF
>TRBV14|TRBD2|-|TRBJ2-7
TGTGCCAGCAGCCAACTAGCGGGGACCTCCTACGAGCAGTACTTC
CASSQLAGTSYEQYF
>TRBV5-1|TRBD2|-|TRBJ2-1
TGCGCCAGCAGCAGCCCACTAGCGGGTTCCTACAATGAGCAGTTCTTC
CASSSPLAGSYNEQFF
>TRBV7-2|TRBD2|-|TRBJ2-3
TGTGCCAGCAGCATTTCTAGCGGGAGGCCAGATACGCAGTATTTT
CASSISSGRPDTQYF
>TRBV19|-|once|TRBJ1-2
TGTGCCAGTACCACCACCCCCCTAGATGGCTACACCTTC
CASTTTPLDGYTF
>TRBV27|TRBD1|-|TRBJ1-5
TGTGCCAGCAAGGCAGGGGGCTATAGCAATCAGCCCCAGCATTTT
CASKAGGYSNQPQHF
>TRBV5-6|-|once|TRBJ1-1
TGTGCCAGCAGCTTGGTAGGGGGTGAGGCTTTCTTT
CASSLVGGEAFF
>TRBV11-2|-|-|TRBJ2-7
TGTGCCAGCAGCTTTGACAGCGACCTCTCCTACGAGCAGTACTTC
CASSFDSDLSYEQYF
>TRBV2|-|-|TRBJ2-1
TGTGCCAGCAGTGGGACACCGCTGATGGACTACAATGAGCAGTTCTTC
CASSGTPLMDYNEQFF
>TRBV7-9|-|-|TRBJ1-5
TGTGCCAGCAGCTTGAATAGCAATCAGCCCCAGCATTTT
CASSLNSNQPQHF
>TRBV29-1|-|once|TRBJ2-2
TGCAGCGTTGACAGGGGCGGGGAGCTGTTTTTT
CSVDRGGELFF
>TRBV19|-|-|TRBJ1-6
TGTGCCAGTAGTAGGACCGATACCTATAATTCACCCCTCCACTTT
CASSRTDTYNSPLHF
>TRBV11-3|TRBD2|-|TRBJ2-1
TGTGCCAGCAGCTTAGATGGGACTAGCACCTACAATGAGCAGTTCTTC
CASSLDGTSTYNEQFF
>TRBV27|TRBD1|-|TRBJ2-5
TGTGCCAGCAGTTCTCTGCCCGGGACAGGGGAACAAGAGACCCAGTACTTC
CASSSLPGTGEQETQYF
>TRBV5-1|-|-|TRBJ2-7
TGCGCCAGCAGCTTCGAGGGCGCGGGCTACGAGCAGTACTTC
CASSFEGAGYEQYF
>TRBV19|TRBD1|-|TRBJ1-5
TGTGCCAGTAGTATAGGACAGGGTAATCAGCCCCAGCATTTT
CASSIGQGNQPQHF
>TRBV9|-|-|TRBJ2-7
TGTGCCAGCAGCGTGGACTCCTACGAGCAGTACTTC
CASSVDSYEQYF
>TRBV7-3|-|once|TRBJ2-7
TGTGCCAGCAGCTTAACCTCCTACGAGCAGTACTTC
CASSLTSYEQYF
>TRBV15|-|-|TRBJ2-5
TGTGCCACCAGCAGAACTGGCGGGGAAGAGACCCAGTACTTC
CATSRTGGEETQYF
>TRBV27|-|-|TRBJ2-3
TGTGCCAGCAGTTTTGGGGCAGATACGCAGTATTTT
CASSFGADTQYF
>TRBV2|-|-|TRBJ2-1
TGTGCCAGCAGTGAAAGTGGCAATGAGCAGTTCTTC
CASSESGNEQFF
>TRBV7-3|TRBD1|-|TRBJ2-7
TGTGCCAGCAGCCTCCTGGGGACAGGGTCCTACGAGCAGTACTTC
CASSLLGTGSYEQYF
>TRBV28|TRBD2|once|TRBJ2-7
TGTGCCAGCAGGGCGACTAGCGGGAAGACCTACGAGCAGTACTTC
CASRATSGKTYEQYF
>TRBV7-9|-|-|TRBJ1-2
TGTGCCAGCAGCTTAGCTCTACAGGGTGGCTACACCTTC
CASSLALQGGYTF
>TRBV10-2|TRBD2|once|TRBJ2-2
TGCGCCAGCATTCCCGGGGGGACGAACACCGGGGAGCTGTTTTTT
CASIPGGTNTGELFF
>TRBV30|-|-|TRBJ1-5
TGTGCCTGGAGTATACCCTCGGTTCGAGGTCAGCCCCAGCATTTT
CAWSIPSVRGQPQHF
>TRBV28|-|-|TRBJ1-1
TGTGCCAGCAGCCCGATATCACAGCCATCGAACACTGAAGCTTTCTTT
CASSPISQPSNTEAFF
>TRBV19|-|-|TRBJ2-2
TGTGCCAGTAGTATAGTACAGGGAGGCGGGGAGCTGTTTTTT
CASSIVQGGGELFF
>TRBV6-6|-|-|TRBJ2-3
TGTGCCAGCAGTCGGGGGAACACAGATACGCAGTATTTT
CASSRGNTDTQYF
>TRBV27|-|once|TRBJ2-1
TGTGCCAGCAGAACTCGACAGACAGATACCTACAATGAGCAGTTCTTC
CASRTRQTDTYNEQFF
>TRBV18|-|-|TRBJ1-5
TGTGCCAGCTCACCCTCCACCACTCCTGATCAGCCCCAGCATTTT
CASSPSTTPDQPQHF
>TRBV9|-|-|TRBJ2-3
TGTGCCAGCAGCGGAACTGGCGCCCCGAGCACAGATACGCAGTATTTT
CASSGTGAPSTDTQYF
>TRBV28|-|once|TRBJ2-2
TGTGCCAGCAGAGAAGAGCAGGGGATCGGGGAGCTGTTTTTT
CASREEQGIGELFF
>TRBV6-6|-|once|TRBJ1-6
TGTGCCAGCAGTTACTCAGATGGGGCAGTAAATTCACCCCTCCACTTT
CASSYSDGAVNSPLHF
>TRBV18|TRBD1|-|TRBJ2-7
TGTGCCAGCTCACCCCAGGACAGGGGCTCCTACGAGCAGTACTTC
CASSPQDRGSYEQYF
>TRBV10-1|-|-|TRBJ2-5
TGCGCCAGCAGTGGCGACATCTGGGAGACCCAGTACTTC
CASSGDIWETQYF
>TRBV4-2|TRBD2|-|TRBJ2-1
TGTGCCAGCAGCCATCACACTAGCGGGAGTGGCTCCCTGGACAATGAGCAGTTCTTC
CASSHHTSGSGSLDNEQFF
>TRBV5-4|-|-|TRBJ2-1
TGCGCCAGCAGCCAAGGAACGTTGACGGAGCAGTTCTTC
CASSQGTLTEQFF
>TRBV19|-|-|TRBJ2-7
TGTGCCAGTAAACTTAAAAGTGAGGTCCCTTACGAGCAGTACTTC
CASKLKSEVPYEQYF
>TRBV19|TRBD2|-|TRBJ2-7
TGTGCCAGCGGGCTAGCGGGAGCCCACGAGCAGTACTTC
CASGLAGAHEQYF
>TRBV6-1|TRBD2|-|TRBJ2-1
TGTGCCAGCAGTGAACGACTAGCGGCAGGGGATGAGCAGTTCTTC
CASSERLAAGDEQFF
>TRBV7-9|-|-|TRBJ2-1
TGTGCCAGCAGCACCTTGGTGGGCGGGAACCCCCCCTACAATGAGCAGTTCTTC
CASSTLVGGNPPYNEQFF
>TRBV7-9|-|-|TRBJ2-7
TGTGCCAGCAGCCCCGAGGGGTGGTACGAGCAGTACTTC
CASSPEGWYEQYF
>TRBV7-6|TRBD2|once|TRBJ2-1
TGTGCCAGCAGCTTAGTTTTCCTAGCGGGAGGTGTAAATGAGCAGTTCTTC
CASSLVFLAGGVNEQFF
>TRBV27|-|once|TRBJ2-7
TGTGCCAGCAGTTTAGGGGCCGGAGTAGAGCAGTACTTC
CASSLGAGVEQYF
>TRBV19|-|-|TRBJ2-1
TGTGCCAGTAGTATAGGGTACAGCGACAATGAGCAGTTCTTC
CASSIGYSDNEQFF
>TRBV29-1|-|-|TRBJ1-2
TGCAGCGTTGCCAGGGGAAGTAATGGCTACACCTTC
CSVARGSNGYTF